This T cell receptor (beta chain) came from a study of blood T cell repertoires in COVID-19 (dated by TCRdb to the early 2020s). Looking at the study overall: Samples covering the acute and convalescent phases of COVID-19 were provided by collaborators in the United States, Italy and Spain. Deeply sampled blood TCRbeta repertoires from subjects exposed to, actively infected with, or recovered from COVID-19 were included in the dataset. The material from the prospective study consisted of cDNA or gDNA derived from T cells, B-cell-depleted T cells, or PBMCs. Samples came from the ongoing ImmuneRACE study (first 160 participants) plus 1,254 subjects from 6 global collaborators. The repertoires were made available in a free public database intended to serve as a resource for research on the immune response to SARS-CoV-2. Where HLA class I and class II types were available, the types were taken from metadata supplied by the sample provider, not from assay-based typing. Sample metadata almost always included a de-identified subject ID, COVID-19 status, age in years and sex. General findings and caveats noted by the study authors: The quantity of clinical and demographic metadata differed by source and by participant and was supplied without curation.

TCRbeta CDR3 regions were amplified from genomic DNA by means of the immunoSEQ Assay, a bias-controlled multiplex PCR. The source study handled its data this way. Nucleated cell counts per sample were estimated from amplification of reference gene primers within the assay. To quantify the absolute abundance of each unique TCRbeta CDR3 rearrangement, sequence reads were collapsed and filtered. For each sample, productive Simpson clonality was calculated by taking the square root of Simpson's diversity index across productive rearrangements. In its TCRdb copy, this immuneACCESS table keeps in-frame sequences only and misses some clones. Where compared with another copy, unresolved V genes explain less than half of these, and the others have no known cause. V and J calls and clone size are those listed in that table; D and trimming were worked out from the DNA. For this sample there are 35,000 to 50,000 clones; approximately 82% appear just once. In total, the top ten clones hold around 6% of the sample.

At the junction V is shortened by 3 bases and J by 7 bases; bases outside the gene matches: 5. From cysteine to phenylalanine, the CDR3 is 13 amino acids long. Of the read, only the CDR3 DNA is kept; its 39 bases are in frame from base 1. The CDR1 and CDR2 encoded by the germline V gene are SQVTM and ANQGSEA. Whole blood was collected in K2EDTA tubes by collaborating institutions according to the institutions' own protocols. For TCRbeta analysis, collaborator samples were shipped as frozen whole blood, as isolated PBMCs, or as DNA extracted from either sample type. This clone was observed once. The antigen it binds to is not known. The record has no base qualities; no much larger clone is one base away.

The TCR was taken from a woman aged 80 or older with acute or convalescent COVID-19. Sequencing input: peripheral blood. The receptor chain draws on TRBV29-1 and TRBJ1-1, with TRBD1 matching 10 junction bases. The nucleotide sequence is TGCAGCGTTGAGAGACAGGGGGCAGGTGAAGCTTTCTTT. Its coded protein is CSVERQGAGEAFF.